This T cell receptor (beta chain) was retrieved from a study of lymphopenia after photon versus proton radiotherapy. This CDR3 region has 14 residues. V was pared by 4 bases and J by 10 bases, with 7 bases of the junction left unmatched. CDR1 and CDR2 (germline): SGHRS, YFSETQ. The method was immunoSEQ multiplex PCR; TCRdb's version includes in-frame clones alone and lacks a portion of them. The sample contains around 160,000 clones, less than 90% of which appear only once. Sequenced material: peripheral blood, taken from a patient treated with photon-based radiotherapy. V and J are TRBV5-1 and TRBJ2-3; 12 bases line up with TRBD2. The clonotype originates from a man aged 50 or older with gastric cancer. CDR3 DNA: TGCGCCAGCAGCCCCCTGACTAGCGGGAGCGCGCAGTATTTT. Its protein is CASSPLTSGSAQYF.